This passage covers 23 T cell receptor beta chains from one sample sequenced in a study of blood T cell repertoires in COVID-19. Profiling relied on immunoSEQ multiplex PCR, and the TCRdb table lists in-frame clones only, not all of them. The sample lists 350,000 to 500,000 clones, more than 70% occurring once. Sequencing was performed on PBMCs or T cells enriched from blood (not recorded which). Receptors originate from a woman between 18 and 29 years old who had been exposed to COVID-19.

This sequence joins TRBV24-1 and TRBJ1-2, with TRBD1 matching 8 bases. V dropped 7 bases and J dropped 0; count of bases not matched to a gene: 6. This CDR3 contains 15 residues. CDR1 and CDR2 from the germline V gene are KGHDR and SFDVKD. CDR3 sequence (DNA): TGTGCCACCAGGGGACAGGAGATTACTAACTATGGCTACACCTTC. The encoded protein is CATRGQEITNYGYTF.

The chain carries TRBV2 and TRBJ1-3; D is possibly TRBD1 (5 bases). Germline assignment: CDR1 SNHLY and CDR2 FYNNEI. CDR3 length equals 15 residues. V shed 5 bases and J shed 0 bases, with 11 bases lying between them. The CDR3 nucleotides are TGTGCCAGCAGTTCCGCAGGGTACTCTGGAAACACCATATATTTT. Encoded protein: CASSSAGYSGNTIYF.

This chain uses TRBV3-1 (or the pseudogene TRBV3-2) with TRBJ2-2, with a tentative D call TRBD1 (5 bases). The CDR3 covers 15 residues. Trimming removed 6 bases at V and 7 bases at J, with 18 bases between. The V gene's germline CDR1 is LGHDT and CDR2 YNNKEL (reference sequence). The CDR3 region has the DNA TGTGCCAGCAGGGACCAGGGAATAGGGAACGGGGAGCTGTTTTTT. Its translation is CASRDQGIGNGELFF.

The chain uses TRBV11-3 and TRBJ2-2, with D unresolved. With 1 base removed from V and 1 base from J, the gap between germline ends came to 4 bases. CDR3 length equals 14 residues. Germline CDR1 reads SGHNT; CDR2 reads YENEEA. The CDR3 spells CASSLAVNTGELFF. The CDR3 nucleotides are TGTGCCAGCAGCTTAGCCGTGAACACCGGGGAGCTGTTTTTT. Full variable domain (rest looked up from reference TRBV11-3 and TRBJ2-2): EAGVVQSPRYKIIEKKQPVAFWCNPISGHNTLYWYLQNLGQGPELLIRYENEEAVDDSQLPKDRFSAERLKGVDSTLKIQPAELGDSAVYLCASSLAVNTGELFFGEGSRLTVL.

The chain uses TRBV28 and TRBJ2-7; weak D call: TRBD2 (6 bases). The CDR3 length is 12 residues. CDR1 MDHEN and CDR2 SYDVKM come from the germline V gene. V lost 6 bases, J lost 9 bases, and 15 bases lay in between. CDR3 loop: CASSRGALGQYF. The CDR3 DNA sequence: TGTGCCAGCAGCCGCGGGGCCCTGGGGCAGTACTTC.

The rearrangement joins TRBV5-4 to TRBJ2-7; 13 nucleotides line up with TRBD2. Germline CDR1 reads SGHNT; CDR2 reads YYREEE (reference sequence). V lost 3 bases and J lost 4; bases outside the gene matches: 4. The CDR3 is 15 residues long. CDR3 nucleotide sequence: TGTGCCAGCAGCTCCAAACTAGCGGGGGGGTACGAGCAGTACTTC. This gives the protein CASSSKLAGGYEQYF.

The chain uses TRBV18 and TRBJ1-4, with D possibly TRBD1 on 6 matching bases. V was trimmed by 3 bases and J by 6 bases, leaving 11 bases between them. The CDR3 covers 14 residues. The germline CDR1 and CDR2 sequences are KGHSH and LQKENI. The CDR3, as DNA: TGTGCCAGCTCACCGGGACAAAGGCATGAAAAACTGTTTTTT. This translates into CASSPGQRHEKLFF.

CDR3 in amino acids: CASSFSAGMGTGELFF. The CDR3 coding sequence is TGTGCCAGCAGCTTTTCGGCGGGGATGGGCACCGGGGAGCTGTTTTTT. This chain uses TRBV11-3 with TRBJ2-2, with a weak D call TRBD2 (6 bases). From germline, CDR1 is SGHNT and CDR2 YENEEA. Trimming pared 3 bases from V and 4 bases from J, leaving 15 bases between. The CDR3 sequence is 16 residues long.

This clone was seen a few times. This chain joins TRBV29-1 and TRBJ1-4, with TRBD1 as a possible D gene (5 bases). This CDR3 is built from 13 residues. V was shortened by 6 bases and J by 0 bases, with 8 bases between the two germline ends. Looked up from germline, CDR1 is SQVTM and CDR2 is ANQGSEA. Here the CDR3 DNA reads TGCAGCGTATCGACAGCAACTAATGAAAAACTGTTTTTT. Translation: CSVSTATNEKLFF.

This sequence joins TRBV18 and TRBJ2-1, with 11 bases matching TRBD2. Germline-derived CDR1 and CDR2 are KGHSH and LQKENI. Losses at the gene ends were 3 bases for V and 2 bases for J; bases not matched to a gene: 0. The CDR3 contains 15 residues. CDR3 nucleotides: TGTGCCAGCTCACCGACTAGCGGGACCTACAATGAGCAGTTCTTC. Translating gives CASSPTSGTYNEQFF. Full variable domain (remainder filled in from reference TRBV18 and TRBJ2-1): NAGVMQNPRHLVRRRGQEARLRCSPMKGHSHVYWYRQLPEEGLKFMVYLQKENIIDESGMPKERFSAEFPKEGPSILRIQQVVRGDSAAYFCASSPTSGTYNEQFFGPGTRLTVL.

The chain uses TRBV7-2 and TRBJ2-7; 11 bases fit TRBD2. The CDR3 runs to 15 residues. V was pared by 5 bases and J by 2 bases, with 5 bases of the junction left unmatched. Germline CDR1 is SGHTA and CDR2 is FQGNSA. CDR3: CASSPLAGGTYEQYF. Here the CDR3 DNA reads TGTGCCAGCAGCCCCCTAGCGGGAGGTACCTACGAGCAGTACTTC.

The CDR3 loop is CASSLLQGVTEAFF. The CDR3 nucleotides are TGTGCCAGCAGTCTCTTACAGGGGGTGACTGAAGCTTTCTTT. The J gene is TRBJ1-1, the V gene TRBV27; 8 bases line up with TRBD1. Looked up from germline, CDR1 is MNHEY and CDR2 is SMNVEV (reference sequence). CDR3 length: 14 residues. Germline trimming cut 5 bases from V and 5 bases from J; bases unmatched to any gene: 7.

The rearrangement links TRBV5-1 to TRBJ2-7; D uncertain. The V end lost 1 base, the J end lost 4 bases, and 12 bases lay between the germline ends. This CDR3 spans 14 amino acids. Per the germline V gene, CDR1 is SGHRS and CDR2 is YFSETQ. The CDR3 sequence is CASSLFQAGYEQYF. The DNA for the CDR3 is TGCGCCAGCAGCTTGTTCCAGGCTGGGTACGAGCAGTACTTC.

The genes are TRBV28 and TRBJ2-1, with D perhaps matching TRBD2 (5 bases). The CDR3 has 13 residues. Germline V gene data show CDR1 as MDHEN and CDR2 as SYDVKM. Trimming removed 6 bases at V and 8 bases at J, with 14 bases between. CDR3 loop: CASRPREGYEQFF. The CDR3 DNA sequence: TGTGCCAGCAGACCCAGAGAGGGCTATGAGCAGTTCTTC.

The chain links TRBV7-9 to TRBJ1-4; D is perhaps TRBD1 (6 bases). Germline V gene data show CDR1 as SEHNR and CDR2 as FQNEAQ (reference sequence). The germline V and J ends were trimmed by 3 bases and 5 bases, with 13 bases remaining between them. The CDR3 contains 15 residues. The CDR3 here is CASSLVNRENEKLFF. CDR3 bases: TGTGCCAGCAGCTTGGTGAACAGGGAAAATGAAAAACTGTTTTTT.

The chain has TRBV2 and TRBJ1-5; TRBD1 matches 8 bases. J was trimmed by 4 bases and V by 3 bases; bases with no gene match: 20. CDR1 is SNHLY and CDR2 is FYNNEI in the germline V gene. There are 20 residues in the CDR3. CDR3 sequence reads: CASSDSTTLVRQGSNQPQHF. DNA of the CDR3: TGTGCCAGCAGTGATTCAACGACCTTAGTGCGACAGGGGTCAAATCAGCCCCAGCATTTT.

The chain is built from TRBV29-1 and TRBJ1-1; weak D call: TRBD1 (5 bases). Between the trimmed V and J ends, which lost 8 bases and 1 base, there was a span of 8 bases. CDR3 length: 11 amino acids. CDR1 and CDR2 from the germline V gene are SQVTM and ANQGSEA. CDR3 residues: CSLGQNTEAFF. DNA for the CDR3: TGCAGCCTGGGGCAGAACACTGAAGCTTTCTTT.

This sequence joins TRBV28 and TRBJ1-1; 9 positions agree with TRBD1. Germline values: CDR1 MDHEN, CDR2 SYDVKM. The junction had 10 bases not matched to a gene; V was cut back by 5 bases and J by 6 bases. This CDR3 comprises 15 residues. CDR3 amino acids: CASSPPGQGVAEAFF. The CDR3 region has the DNA TGTGCCAGCAGTCCCCCGGGACAGGGAGTCGCTGAAGCTTTCTTT.

The chain joins TRBV18 to TRBJ2-5; D is undetermined. CDR3 length: 13 amino acids. V lost 0 bases and J 4 bases, leaving 6 bases between the germline ends. CDR1 and CDR2 from the germline V gene are KGHSH and LQKENI. CDR3 residues: CASSPPSTETQYF. The CDR3 DNA is TGTGCCAGCTCACCACCGAGCACAGAGACCCAGTACTTC.

V usage is TRBV10-1 and J usage is TRBJ2-2; D is undetermined. The CDR3 is made up of 13 amino acids. The ends were cut back, 3 bases at V and 8 bases at J, with 10 bases in the middle. Germline assignment: CDR1 WNHNN and CDR2 SYGVQD (reference sequence). As DNA, the CDR3 is TGCGCCAGCAGTGATGTAGATTCGGGGGAGCTGTTTTTT. It is translated as CASSDVDSGELFF.

The J gene is TRBJ1-1, the V gene TRBV6-2 or TRBV6-3; D ambiguous. The V end lost 2 bases, the J end lost 1 base, and 5 bases lay between the germline ends. The CDR3 is 13 residues long. Germline CDR1 and CDR2: MNHEY and SVGEGT. CDR3 region: CASSYGSNTEAFF. Written as DNA, the CDR3 is TGTGCCAGCAGTTACGGCTCGAACACTGAAGCTTTCTTT.

This CDR3 is CASSETGDLYEQYF. The DNA of the CDR3 is TGTGCCAGCAGTGAGACAGGGGACCTCTACGAGCAGTACTTC. This sequence joins TRBV6-1 and TRBJ2-7; 8 bases fit TRBD1. Looked up from germline, CDR1 is MNHNS and CDR2 is SASEGT. CDR3 length equals 14 residues. With 3 bases clipped from V and 3 bases from J, the junction kept 4 bases outside the gene matches.

This chain connects TRBV3-1 (or the pseudogene TRBV3-2) to TRBJ2-7; a weak D match, TRBD1 (5 bases). Germline assignment: CDR1 LGHDT and CDR2 YNNKEL (reference sequence). CDR3 length: 15 amino acids. Trimming stripped 0 bases from V and 0 bases from J, with 9 bases between. As DNA, the CDR3 is TGTGCCAGCAGCCAAGAAGGGGTCATCTCCTACGAGCAGTACTTC. The encoded protein is CASSQEGVISYEQYF.